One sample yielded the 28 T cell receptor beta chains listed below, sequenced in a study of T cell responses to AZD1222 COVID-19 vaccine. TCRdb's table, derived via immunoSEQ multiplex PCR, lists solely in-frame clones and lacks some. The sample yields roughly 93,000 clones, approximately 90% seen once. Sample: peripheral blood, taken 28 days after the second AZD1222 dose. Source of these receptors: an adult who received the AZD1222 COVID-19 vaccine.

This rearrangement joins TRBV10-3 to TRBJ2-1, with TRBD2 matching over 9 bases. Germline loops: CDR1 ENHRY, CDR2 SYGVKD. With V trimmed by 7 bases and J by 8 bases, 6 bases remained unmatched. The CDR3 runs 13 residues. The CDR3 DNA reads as TGTGCCATCACGGCTAGCGGGGACGATGAGCAGTTCTTC. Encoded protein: CAITASGDDEQFF.

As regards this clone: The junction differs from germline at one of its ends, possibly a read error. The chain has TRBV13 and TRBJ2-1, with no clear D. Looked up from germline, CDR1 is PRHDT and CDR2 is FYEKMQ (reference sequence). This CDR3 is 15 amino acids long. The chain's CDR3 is CASSLGRTAYNEQFF. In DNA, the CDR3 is TGTGCCAGCAGCCTAGGACGCACAGCCTACAATGAGCAGTTCTTC.

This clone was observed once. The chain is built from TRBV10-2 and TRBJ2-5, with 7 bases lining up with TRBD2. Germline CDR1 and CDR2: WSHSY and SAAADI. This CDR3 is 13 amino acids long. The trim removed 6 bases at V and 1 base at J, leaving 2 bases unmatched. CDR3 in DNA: TGCGCCAGCAGAAGACTAGCCCAAGAGACCCAGTACTTC. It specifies CASRRLAQETQYF.

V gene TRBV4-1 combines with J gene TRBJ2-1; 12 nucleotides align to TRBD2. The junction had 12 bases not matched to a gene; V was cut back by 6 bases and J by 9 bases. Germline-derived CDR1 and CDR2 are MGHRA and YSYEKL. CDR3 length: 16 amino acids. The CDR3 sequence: CASSPSGGEGMSEQFF. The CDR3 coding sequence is TGCGCCAGCAGTCCTAGCGGGGGGGAAGGTATGAGTGAGCAGTTCTTC.

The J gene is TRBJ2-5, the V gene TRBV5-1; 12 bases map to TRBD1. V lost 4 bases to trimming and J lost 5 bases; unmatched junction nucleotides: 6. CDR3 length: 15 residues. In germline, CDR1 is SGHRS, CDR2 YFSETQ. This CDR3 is CASSPGQGAGETQYF. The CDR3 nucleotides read TGCGCCAGCAGCCCGGGACAGGGGGCGGGGGAGACCCAGTACTTC.

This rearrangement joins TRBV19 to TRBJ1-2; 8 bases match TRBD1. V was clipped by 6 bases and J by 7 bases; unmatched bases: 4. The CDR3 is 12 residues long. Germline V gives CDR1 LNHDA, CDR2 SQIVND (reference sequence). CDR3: CASSSDRGGYTF. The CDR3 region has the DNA TGTGCCAGTAGCTCAGACAGGGGTGGCTACACCTTC.

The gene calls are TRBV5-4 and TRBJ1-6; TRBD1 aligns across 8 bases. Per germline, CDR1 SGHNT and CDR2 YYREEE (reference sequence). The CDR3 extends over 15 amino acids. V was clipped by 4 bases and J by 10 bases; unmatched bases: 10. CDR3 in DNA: TGTGCCAGCAGCCACCAGGACAGGGAGAGCTCACCCCTCCACTTT. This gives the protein CASSHQDRESSPLHF.

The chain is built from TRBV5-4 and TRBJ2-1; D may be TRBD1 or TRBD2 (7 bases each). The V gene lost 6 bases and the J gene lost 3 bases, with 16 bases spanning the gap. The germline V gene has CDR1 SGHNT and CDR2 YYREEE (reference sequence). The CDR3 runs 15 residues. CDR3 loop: CASTQGGAVYNEQFF. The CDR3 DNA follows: TGTGCCAGCACCCAGGGGGGGGCGGTCTACAATGAGCAGTTCTTC.

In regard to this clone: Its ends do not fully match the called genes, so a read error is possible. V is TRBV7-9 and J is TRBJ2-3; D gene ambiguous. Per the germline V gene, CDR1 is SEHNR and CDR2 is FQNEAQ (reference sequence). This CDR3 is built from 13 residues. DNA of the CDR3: TGTGCCAGCAGCTCTAGGGCAGCAGATGCGCAGTATTTT. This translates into CASSSRAADAQYF.

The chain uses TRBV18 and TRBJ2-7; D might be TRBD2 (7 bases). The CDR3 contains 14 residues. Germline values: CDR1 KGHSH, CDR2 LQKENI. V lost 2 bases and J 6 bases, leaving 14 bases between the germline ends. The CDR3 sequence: CASSPNQGRAEQYF. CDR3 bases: TGTGCCAGCTCACCAAATCAGGGGAGGGCCGAGCAGTACTTC.

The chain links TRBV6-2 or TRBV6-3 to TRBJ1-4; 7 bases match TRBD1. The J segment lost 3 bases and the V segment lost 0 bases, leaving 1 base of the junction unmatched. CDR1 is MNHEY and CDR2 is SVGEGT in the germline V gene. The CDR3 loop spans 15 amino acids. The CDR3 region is CASSYSGTANEKLFF. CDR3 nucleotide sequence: TGTGCCAGCAGTTACTCGGGGACAGCTAATGAAAAACTGTTTTTT.

The CDR3 sequence: CATSGTGRAGHEQFF. The CDR3 DNA follows: TGTGCCACCAGCGGGACAGGCCGCGCCGGTCATGAGCAGTTCTTC. The chain recombines TRBV24-1 with TRBJ2-1; 8 bases fit TRBD1. Looked up from germline, CDR1 is KGHDR and CDR2 is SFDVKD. V was clipped by 7 bases and J by 8 bases; unmatched bases: 12. The CDR3 runs to 15 residues.

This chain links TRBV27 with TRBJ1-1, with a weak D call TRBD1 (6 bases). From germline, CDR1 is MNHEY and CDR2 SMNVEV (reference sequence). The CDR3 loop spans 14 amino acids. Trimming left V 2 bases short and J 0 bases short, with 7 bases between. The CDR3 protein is CASSLGQMNTEAFF. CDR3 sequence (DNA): TGTGCCAGCAGTTTAGGACAGATGAACACTGAAGCTTTCTTT.

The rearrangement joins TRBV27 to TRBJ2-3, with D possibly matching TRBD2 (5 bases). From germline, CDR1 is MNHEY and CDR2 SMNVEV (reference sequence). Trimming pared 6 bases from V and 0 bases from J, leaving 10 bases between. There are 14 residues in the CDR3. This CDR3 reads CASSQAVSTDTQYF. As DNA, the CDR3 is TGTGCCAGCAGCCAAGCGGTTAGCACAGATACGCAGTATTTT.

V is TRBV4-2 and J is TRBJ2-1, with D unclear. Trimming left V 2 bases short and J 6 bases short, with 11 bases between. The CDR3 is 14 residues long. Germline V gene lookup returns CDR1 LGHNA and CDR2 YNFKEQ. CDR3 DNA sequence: TGTGCCAGCAGCCAAATGGGTAAGGGCAATGAGCAGTTCTTC. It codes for CASSQMGKGNEQFF.

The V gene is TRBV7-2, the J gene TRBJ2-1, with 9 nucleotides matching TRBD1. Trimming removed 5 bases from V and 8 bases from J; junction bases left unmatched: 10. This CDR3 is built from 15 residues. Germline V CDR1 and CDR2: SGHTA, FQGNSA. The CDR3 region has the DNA TGTGCCAGCAGCCATGGACAGGGGTCTTTCTATGAGCAGTTCTTC. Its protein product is CASSHGQGSFYEQFF.

The CDR3 protein is CASSLAGGTGSEAFF. CDR3 DNA sequence: TGTGCCAGCAGCTTGGCCGGTGGGACGGGTTCTGAAGCTTTCTTT. The V and J genes are TRBV5-5 and TRBJ1-1; D may be TRBD1 (5 bases). Trimming took 0 bases from V and 6 from J, leaving 15 bases between them. CDR1 is SGHKS and CDR2 is YYEKEE in the germline V gene (reference sequence). This CDR3 is built from 15 residues.

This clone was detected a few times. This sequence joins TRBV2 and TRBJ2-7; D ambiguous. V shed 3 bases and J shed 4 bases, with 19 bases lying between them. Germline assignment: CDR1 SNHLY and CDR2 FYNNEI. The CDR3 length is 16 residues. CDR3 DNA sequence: TGTGCCAGCAGTGAGGGCTTGGACCGAGTGACGTACGAGCAGTACGTC. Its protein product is CASSEGLDRVTYEQYV.

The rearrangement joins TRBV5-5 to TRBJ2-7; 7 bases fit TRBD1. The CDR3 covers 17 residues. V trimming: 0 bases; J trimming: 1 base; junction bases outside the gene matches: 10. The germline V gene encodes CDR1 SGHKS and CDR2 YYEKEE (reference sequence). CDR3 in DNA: TGTGCCAGCAGCTTGGCCGACAGGGCCGACTTTTCCTACGAGCAGTACTTC. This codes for CASSLADRADFSYEQYF.

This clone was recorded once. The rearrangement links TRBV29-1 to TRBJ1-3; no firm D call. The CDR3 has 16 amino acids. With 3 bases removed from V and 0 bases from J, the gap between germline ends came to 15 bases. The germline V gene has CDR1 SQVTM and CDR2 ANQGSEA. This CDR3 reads CSVEQRLAVSGNTIYF. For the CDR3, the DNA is TGCAGCGTTGAGCAAAGACTGGCGGTCTCTGGAAACACCATATATTTT.

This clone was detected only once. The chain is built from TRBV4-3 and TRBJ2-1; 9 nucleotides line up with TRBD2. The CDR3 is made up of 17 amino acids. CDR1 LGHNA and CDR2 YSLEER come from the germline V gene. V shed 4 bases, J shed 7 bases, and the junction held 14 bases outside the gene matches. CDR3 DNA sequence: TGCGCCAGCAGCCGAACATGGTGGCTAGCGGGGCGAAATGAGCAGTTCTTC. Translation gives CASSRTWWLAGRNEQFF.

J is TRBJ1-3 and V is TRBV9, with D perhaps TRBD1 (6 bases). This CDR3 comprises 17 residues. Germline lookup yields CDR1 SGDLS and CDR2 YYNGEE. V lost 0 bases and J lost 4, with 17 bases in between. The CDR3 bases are TGTGCCAGCAGCGTAGACGGGGGAGGAGGGACAGGAAACACCATATATTTT. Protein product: CASSVDGGGGTGNTIYF. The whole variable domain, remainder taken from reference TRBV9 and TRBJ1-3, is DSGVTQTPKHLITATGQRVTLRCSPRSGDLSVYWYQQSLDQGLQFLIQYYNGEERAKGNILERFSAQQFPDLHSELNLSSLELGDSALYFCASSVDGGGGTGNTIYFGEGSWLTVV.

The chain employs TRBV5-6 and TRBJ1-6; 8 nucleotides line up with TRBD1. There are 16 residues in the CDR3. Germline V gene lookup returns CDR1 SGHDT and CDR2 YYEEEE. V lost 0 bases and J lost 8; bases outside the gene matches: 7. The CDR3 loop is CASSLEPDRGYSPLHF. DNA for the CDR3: TGTGCCAGCAGCTTGGAACCCGACAGGGGATATTCACCCCTCCACTTT.

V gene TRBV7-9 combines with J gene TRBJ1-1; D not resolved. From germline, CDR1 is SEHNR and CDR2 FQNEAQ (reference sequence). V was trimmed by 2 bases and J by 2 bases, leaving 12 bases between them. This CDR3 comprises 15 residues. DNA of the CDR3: TGTGCCAGCAGCTTATGGATCGGTTTAAACACTGAAGCTTTCTTT. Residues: CASSLWIGLNTEAFF.

The CDR3 is CASSLALEGISSYEQYV. The CDR3 DNA follows: TGTGCCAGCAGCTTAGCACTCGAGGGTATAAGCTCCTACGAGCAGTACGTC. The chain joins TRBV7-9 to TRBJ2-7; TRBD2 is a possible D gene (5 bases). Germline lookup yields CDR1 SEHNR and CDR2 FQNEAQ (reference sequence). There are 17 residues in the CDR3. V lost 0 bases to trimming and J lost 0 bases, with 15 bases between them.

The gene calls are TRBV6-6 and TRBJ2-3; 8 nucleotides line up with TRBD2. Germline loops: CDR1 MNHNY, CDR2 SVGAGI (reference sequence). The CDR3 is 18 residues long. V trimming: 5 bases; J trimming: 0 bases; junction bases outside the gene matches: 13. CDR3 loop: CASSQPYQTSESTDTQYF. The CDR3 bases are TGTGCCAGCAGTCAACCTTACCAGACTAGCGAAAGCACAGATACGCAGTATTTT.

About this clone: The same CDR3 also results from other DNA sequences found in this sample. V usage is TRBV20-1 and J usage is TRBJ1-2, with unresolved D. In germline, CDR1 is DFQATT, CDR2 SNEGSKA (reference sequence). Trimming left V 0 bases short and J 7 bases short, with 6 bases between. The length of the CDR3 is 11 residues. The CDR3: CSARDRVGYTF. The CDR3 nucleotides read TGCAGTGCTAGAGATAGGGTTGGCTACACCTTC.

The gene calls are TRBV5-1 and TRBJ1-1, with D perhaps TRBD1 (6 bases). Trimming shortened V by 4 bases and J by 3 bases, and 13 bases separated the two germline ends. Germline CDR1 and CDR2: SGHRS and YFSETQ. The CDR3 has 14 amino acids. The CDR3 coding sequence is TGCGCCAGCAGCCCCCGTGAGGGGGACACTGAAGCTTTCTTT. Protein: CASSPREGDTEAFF.